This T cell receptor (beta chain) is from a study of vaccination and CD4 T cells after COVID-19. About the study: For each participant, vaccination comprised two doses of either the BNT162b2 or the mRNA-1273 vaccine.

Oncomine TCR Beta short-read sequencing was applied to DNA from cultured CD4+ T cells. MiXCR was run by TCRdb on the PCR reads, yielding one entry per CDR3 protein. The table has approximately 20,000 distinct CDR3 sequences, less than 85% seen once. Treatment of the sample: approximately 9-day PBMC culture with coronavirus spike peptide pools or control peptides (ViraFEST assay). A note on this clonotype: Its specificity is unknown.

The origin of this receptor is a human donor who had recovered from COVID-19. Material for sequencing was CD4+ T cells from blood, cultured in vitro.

This CDR3 is CAWSGQGLASDEQYF. The CDR3 region has the DNA TGTGCCTGGAGTGGACAAGGACTAGCTAGCGACGAGCAGTACTTC. The chain links TRBV30 to TRBJ2-7, with 8 bases matching TRBD2. Per germline, CDR1 GTSNPN and CDR2 SVGIG (reference sequence). J gave up 5 bases and V 1 base, and 10 bases lay outside the gene matches. The CDR3 runs 15 residues.